Listed here is a single TCR beta chain. The CDR3 has 14 residues. Germline CDR1 reads SEHNR; CDR2 reads FQNEAQ (reference sequence). V lost 5 bases to trimming and J lost 4 bases; unmatched junction nucleotides: 7. This sample was taken from a study of CD8 T cells in Susac syndrome. FACS was used to enrich TEMRA cells, whereas the CD8+ and CD4+ T cells were obtained by negative isolation. Random hexamers were used to reverse transcribe 0.5 to 1 ug of RNA. With immunoSEQ multiplex PCR, TCR beta CDR3 was amplified across 54 Vbeta and 13 Jbeta. TCRdb re-analysed the immunoSEQ multiplex PCR reads in MiXCR, keeping a single row per CDR3 protein. The sample contains some 80,000 distinct CDR3 sequences, 85% to 95% of which appear only once.

The chain has TRBV7-9 and TRBJ1-2; 7 bases match TRBD1. The sequencing input was CD8+ T cells from PBMCs. This sequence was found in a human donor in good health. The CDR3 is CASSPSDRSYGYTF. The CDR3, as DNA: TGTGCCAGCAGCCCCTCGGACAGGAGCTATGGCTACACCTTC.